The TCR beta chain described here comes from a study of a mutant IDH1 vaccine in newly diagnosed glioma. About this clone itself: Its antigen is unidentified.

Produced via immunoSEQ multiplex PCR; TCRdb's table is partial and in-frame only. The sample holds roughly 50,000 clones; roughly 84% are singletons and the top ten take approximately 4%. Germline values: CDR1 SGHVS, CDR2 FQNEAQ. V lost 4 bases to trimming and J lost 0 bases; unmatched junction nucleotides: 6. The CDR3 has 16 amino acids. The time point is: week 35, safety follow-up. Every vaccination contained 300 ug of the mutant IDH1 20-mer peptide and was paired with topical imiquimod. The sequences come from PBMCs, collected from a glioma patient whose treatment included an IDH1 peptide vaccine. The sequence was collected from a young woman with glioma. The V and J genes are TRBV7-8 and TRBJ1-1; 9 positions agree with TRBD1. CDR3 nucleotides: TGTGCCAGCAGCTATCTACAGGGGGCCATGAACACTGAAGCTTTCTTT. This sequence encodes CASSYLQGAMNTEAFF.